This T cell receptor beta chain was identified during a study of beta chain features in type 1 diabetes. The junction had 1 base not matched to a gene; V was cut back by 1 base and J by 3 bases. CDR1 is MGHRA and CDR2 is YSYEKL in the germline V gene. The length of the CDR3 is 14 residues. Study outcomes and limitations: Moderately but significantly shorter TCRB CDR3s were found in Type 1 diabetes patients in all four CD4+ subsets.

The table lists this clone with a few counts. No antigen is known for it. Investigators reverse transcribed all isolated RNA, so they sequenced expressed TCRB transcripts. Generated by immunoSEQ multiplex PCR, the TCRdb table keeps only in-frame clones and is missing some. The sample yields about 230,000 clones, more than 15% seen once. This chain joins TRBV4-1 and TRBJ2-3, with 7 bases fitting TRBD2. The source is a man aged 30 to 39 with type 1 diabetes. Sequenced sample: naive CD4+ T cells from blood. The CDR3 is CASSQGEGTDTQYF. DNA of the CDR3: TGCGCCAGCAGCCAAGGGGAGGGAACAGATACGCAGTATTTT.